This T cell receptor (beta chain) was sequenced in a study of T cell responses to AZD1222 COVID-19 vaccine. This CDR3 contains 15 residues. Germline V lookup: CDR1 SGHTS, CDR2 YDEGEE. Comment on this clone: Relative to the germline gene, one junction end is altered; a read error may explain this.

Sequencing was performed with immunoSEQ multiplex PCR; in TCRdb, only in-frame clones are kept and a portion is missing. The data hold about 68,000 clones, with about nine tenths observed a single time. Here the sequenced sample was peripheral blood, taken on day 0 of AZD1222 vaccination. The sequence was collected from an adult in good health. The V and J genes are TRBV5-8 and TRBJ2-1; TRBD2 might be the D (6 bases). The CDR3 DNA reads as TGTGCCAGCAGCCCTCTTTGGGGACTCGACAATAAGCAGTTCTTC. The encoded protein is CASSPLWGLDNKQFF.